Listed below are T cell receptor beta chains from one sample, sequenced in a study of blood T cell repertoires in COVID-19. Profiling relied on immunoSEQ multiplex PCR, and the TCRdb table lists in-frame clones only, not all of them. The table lists fewer than 35,000 clones, 88% of them singletons. Sample: peripheral blood. Source of these receptors: a woman aged 45 to 65 with active COVID-19. CDR3s include the opening cysteine and the closing phenylalanine or tryptophan. Fields, in order: D gene, J gene, clone size, V gene, CDR3 DNA, CDR3 protein. A D gene is named only where the DNA matches it firmly. A row's size may be missing; if present it is once, few, many or a size class.

- TRBJ2-5 - TRBV6-5 TGTGCCAGCAGCGGTTTGGGCCGGGAGACCCAGTACTTC CASSGLGRETQYF
- TRBJ2-7 - TRBV4-1 TGCGCCAGCAGCCAAGGAACAGGGATTACCTACGAGCAGTACTTC CASSQGTGITYEQYF
TRBD1 TRBJ1-2 - TRBV7-9 TGTGCCAGCAGCTCCACAGGGGGCGCCGATGGCTACACCTTC CASSSTGGADGYTF
- TRBJ2-7 - TRBV7-9 TGTGCCAGCACTCCCGGTGGGGGACTCGAGCAGTACTTC CASTPGGGLEQYF
- TRBJ2-7 - TRBV14 TGTGCCAGCAGCCAAGTGTTTGGGCAGGGTGCCTACGAGCAGTACTTC CASSQVFGQGAYEQYF
- TRBJ1-6 - TRBV5-1 TGCGCCAGCAGCTTGGGAGCAGGAGGTTCACCCCTCCACTTT CASSLGAGGSPLHF
- TRBJ2-2 - TRBV25-1 TGTGCCAGCAGTGAATACGGAGGGGAAGGCGGGGAGCTGTTTTTT CASSEYGGEGGELFF
TRBD1 TRBJ1-1 - TRBV27 TGTGCCAGCAGTAAGGGGGCGATGAACACTGAAGCTTTCTTT CASSKGAMNTEAFF
TRBD2 TRBJ2-1 - TRBV19 TGTGCCAGTAGTATAGGTGTGGGACTAAGGAATGAGCAGTTCTTC CASSIGVGLRNEQFF
TRBD1 TRBJ2-7 - TRBV19 TGTGCCAGTAGTCCAGGGACAGGGTTGCTTTACGAGCAGTACTTC CASSPGTGLLYEQYF
TRBD2 TRBJ2-1 once TRBV7-9 TGTGCCAGCGTCCCTAGCGGGAGGGCCTTCAGGTACAATGAGCAGTTCTTC CASVPSGRAFRYNEQFF
TRBD2 TRBJ2-3 - TRBV2 TGTGCCAGCAGCGGGACTAGCTGGGCAGATACGCAGTATTTT CASSGTSWADTQYF
- TRBJ1-2 - TRBV2 TGTGCCAGCAGTGGGCTATCAGGTTCAGATGGCTACACCTTC CASSGLSGSDGYTF
TRBD2 TRBJ2-3 - TRBV19 TGTGCCAGTAGTATATCCGCTAGCGGCAGCACAGATACGCAGTATTTT CASSISASGSTDTQYF
TRBD1 TRBJ2-3 - TRBV3-1/TRBV3-2 TGTGCCAGCAGCCAAGGACAGGGCGCAGATACGCAGTATTTT CASSQGQGADTQYF
- TRBJ2-1 - TRBV5-1 TGCGCCAGCAGCTTGGGGAATTCAGGTGAGCAGTTCTTC CASSLGNSGEQFF
TRBD2 TRBJ2-7 - TRBV30 TGTGCCCTAGCGGGAGTGATCGAGCAGTACTTC CALAGVIEQYF
- TRBJ2-5 - TRBV21-1 TGTGCCAGCATCAAGTGGAGCGCAGCGGGAGCTGCGAAGACCCAGTACTTC CASIKWSAAGAAKTQYF
- TRBJ2-1 - TRBV5-6 TGTGCCAGCAGCAAACGACAGGAGTGGGGTGAGCAGTTCTTC CASSKRQEWGEQFF
- TRBJ2-4 - TRBV7-3 TGTGCCAGCAGCTTAACCCTCCGCGACATTCAGTACTTC CASSLTLRDIQYF
- TRBJ2-7 once TRBV27 TGTGCCAGCAGTTTGTGGGGGAGGAAAGAGCAGTACTTC CASSLWGRKEQYF
TRBD1 TRBJ1-2 - TRBV9 TGTGCCAGCAGCCCCGGACAGGGCGTGGACTATGGCTACACCTTC CASSPGQGVDYGYTF
- TRBJ1-1 - TRBV4-1 TGCGCCAGCAGCCAAGATAGCGGCGGTGAAGCTTTCTTT CASSQDSGGEAFF
TRBD2 TRBJ2-3 - TRBV5-1 TGCGCCAGCAGCTTGGGACTAGCGGGAGGAAGCACAGATACGCAGTATTTT CASSLGLAGGSTDTQYF
- TRBJ1-4 - TRBV10-2 TGCGCCAGCGCGACAGGAACTAATGAAAAACTGTTTTTT CASATGTNEKLFF
- TRBJ1-4 - TRBV28 TGTGCCAGCAGAAGCAGGGGTGTCTTTGGAGAAAAACTGTTTTTT CASRSRGVFGEKLFF
- TRBJ1-2 - TRBV18 TGTGCCAGCTCACCAGGGTCGACAGATGGCTACACCTTC CASSPGSTDGYTF
- TRBJ1-2 - TRBV19 TGTGCCAGTACATGGGAGGACACGATCTATGGCTACACCTTC CASTWEDTIYGYTF
- TRBJ2-5 - TRBV7-2 TGTGCCAGCAGCCCCCATCCCGGTCCCACGAAGACCCAGTACTTC CASSPHPGPTKTQYF
- TRBJ1-2 - TRBV18 TGTGCCAGCTCACCAGAGGGGGGGGTCAACTATGGCTACACCTTC CASSPEGGVNYGYTF
- TRBJ2-1 - TRBV6-5 TGTGCCAGCATAAGGGGGAATGAGCAGTTCTTC CASIRGNEQFF
- TRBJ2-2 - TRBV9 TGTGCCAGCAGCGTACAAACAGGTACCGGGGAGCTGTTTTTT CASSVQTGTGELFF
TRBD1 TRBJ1-1 once TRBV30 TGTGCCTCAGGGGGCTCTTGGACTGAAGCTTTCTTT CASGGSWTEAFF
TRBD1 TRBJ2-2 - TRBV5-1 TGCGCCAGCAGCTATGGGACAGGGCTTGGATTACGGACCGGGGAGCTGTTTTTT CASSYGTGLGLRTGELFF
TRBD2 TRBJ2-3 - TRBV27 TGTGCCAGCAGTTCCCGACTAGCCTCAGATACGCAGTATTTT CASSSRLASDTQYF
- TRBJ1-5 - TRBV12-1 TGTGCCAGCAGCTTTTCGGACAGGGGAAATCAGCCCCAGCATTTT CASSFSDRGNQPQHF
TRBD2 TRBJ2-7 - TRBV6-6 TGTGCCAGCAGTTACGGAGTCGCGGGAGCACCCTACGAGCAGTACTTC CASSYGVAGAPYEQYF
- TRBJ2-3 - TRBV11-2 TGTGCCAGCAGCTTACTTGGCGGGTTCGATACGCAGTATTTT CASSLLGGFDTQYF
- TRBJ1-3 - TRBV11-2 TGTGCCAGCAACCATTCAGGGTCCAACGTGAAAAGAAACACCATATATTTT CASNHSGSNVKRNTIYF
TRBD2 TRBJ2-3 - TRBV28 TGTGCCAGCACGACTAGCGGGAGTGTAATGGCCTCCACAGATACGCAGTATTTT CASTTSGSVMASTDTQYF
TRBD1 TRBJ2-7 - TRBV5-1 TGCGCCAGCGCGGGGACAGGGAGCTCCTACGAGCAGTACTTC CASAGTGSSYEQYF
TRBD2 TRBJ2-1 - TRBV28 TGTGCCAGCAGTTCCCTGCTAGCGGGAGCCTGGGATGAGCAGTTCTTC CASSSLLAGAWDEQFF
TRBD2 TRBJ2-1 - TRBV28 TGTGCCAGCTCCCCGGGACTAGCTTCCTTAAGCTCCTACAATGAGCAGTTCTTC CASSPGLASLSSYNEQFF
- TRBJ2-5 - TRBV27 TGTGCCAGCAGCCCTTGGGGGCGAACCTCAGGAGAGACCCAGTACTTC CASSPWGRTSGETQYF
- TRBJ2-1 once TRBV7-3 TGTGCCAGCAGCTTAGGGTCAGGTGTGGGTCTGCAGATTGAGCAGTTCTTC CASSLGSGVGLQIEQFF
TRBD2 TRBJ2-1 once TRBV6-2/TRBV6-3 TGTGCCAGCAGTCAAAGGGACTATAGTAATGAGCAGTTCTTC CASSQRDYSNEQFF
- TRBJ1-1 - TRBV28 TGTGCCAGCACCCGAAGCTTGAACACTGAAGCTTTCTTT CASTRSLNTEAFF
- TRBJ1-2 - TRBV7-9 TGTGCCAGCAGCCTAGCGCCAGGGGACTATGGCTACACCTTC CASSLAPGDYGYTF
- TRBJ1-1 - TRBV4-1 TGCGCCAGCAGCCAGGCTGCCAGGGCTGAAGCTTTCTTT CASSQAARAEAFF
TRBD1 TRBJ2-2 - TRBV5-1 TGCGCCAGCAGCAACCGACAGGGGGGCACCGGGGAGCTGTTTTTT CASSNRQGGTGELFF
- TRBJ1-5 - TRBV19 TGTGCCAGTAGTTCCTTACGCCAGGCGTATAGCAATCAGCCCCAGCATTTT CASSSLRQAYSNQPQHF
TRBD2 TRBJ2-3 - TRBV27 TGTGCCAGCAGTTCCGTTTTAGCGGGATACACAGATACGCAGTATTTT CASSSVLAGYTDTQYF